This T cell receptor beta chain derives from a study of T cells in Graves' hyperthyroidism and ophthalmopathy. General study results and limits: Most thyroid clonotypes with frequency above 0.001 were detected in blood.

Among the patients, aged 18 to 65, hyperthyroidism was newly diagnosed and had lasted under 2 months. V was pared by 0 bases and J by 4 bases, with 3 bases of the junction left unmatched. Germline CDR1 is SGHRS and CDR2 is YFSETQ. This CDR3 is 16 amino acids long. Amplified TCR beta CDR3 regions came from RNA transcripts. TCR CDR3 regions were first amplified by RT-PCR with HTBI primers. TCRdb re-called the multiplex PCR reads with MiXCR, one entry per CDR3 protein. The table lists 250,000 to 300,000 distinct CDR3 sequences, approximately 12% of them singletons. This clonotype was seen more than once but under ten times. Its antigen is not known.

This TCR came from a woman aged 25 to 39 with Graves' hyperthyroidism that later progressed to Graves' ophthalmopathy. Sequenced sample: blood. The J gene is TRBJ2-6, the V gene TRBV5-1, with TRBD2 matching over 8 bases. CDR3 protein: CASSLVSGSGANVLTF. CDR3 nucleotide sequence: TGCGCCAGCAGCTTGGTCAGCGGGAGCGGGGCCAACGTCCTGACTTTC.